This T cell receptor beta chain was recorded in a study of T-cell memory formation after mild COVID-19. Study conclusions and caveats: Clones that contracted clustered mainly in CM and EM if CD4+ and in EMRA if CD8+.

TCRdb re-called the 5' RACE reads with MiXCR, one entry per CDR3 protein. The table records roughly 450,000 distinct CDR3 sequences, 15% to 20% of them present only once. Remarks on this clonotype: Its matching antigen is unknown.

Germline V lookup: CDR1 DFQATT, CDR2 SNEGSKA (reference sequence). The CDR3 is 14 amino acids. This TCR was recovered from a man aged 18 to 29 who had mild COVID-19 (a few samples of this study predate the infection). Cell type and time point are not known. The V call is TRBV20-1, the J call TRBJ2-1; 12 bases align to TRBD2. Source material: PBMCs or a T cell subset sorted from them (not recorded which). In DNA form, the CDR3 reads TGCCGAGCCGGGACTAGCGGGTCTGGGGGTGAGCAGTTCTTC. It encodes CRAGTSGSGGEQFF.